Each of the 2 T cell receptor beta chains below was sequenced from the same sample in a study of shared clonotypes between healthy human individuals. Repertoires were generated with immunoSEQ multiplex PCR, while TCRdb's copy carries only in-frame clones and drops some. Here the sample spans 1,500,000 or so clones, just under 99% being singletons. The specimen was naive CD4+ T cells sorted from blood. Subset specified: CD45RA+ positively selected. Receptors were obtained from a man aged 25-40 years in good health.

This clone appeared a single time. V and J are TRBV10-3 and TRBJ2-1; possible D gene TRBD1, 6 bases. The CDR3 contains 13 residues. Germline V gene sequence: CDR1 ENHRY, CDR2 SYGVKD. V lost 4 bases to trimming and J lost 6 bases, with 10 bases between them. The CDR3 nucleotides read TGTGCCATCAGTGGGCTAGGGGGCAATGAGCAGTTCTTC. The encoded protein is CAISGLGGNEQFF.

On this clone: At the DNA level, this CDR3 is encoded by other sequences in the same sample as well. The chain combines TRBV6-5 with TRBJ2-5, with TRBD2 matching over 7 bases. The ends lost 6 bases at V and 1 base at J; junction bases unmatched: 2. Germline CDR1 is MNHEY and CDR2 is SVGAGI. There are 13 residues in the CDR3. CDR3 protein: CASRPSGQETQYF. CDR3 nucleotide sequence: TGTGCCAGCAGACCTAGCGGCCAAGAGACCCAGTACTTC.